The 21 T cell receptor beta chains reported below all come from one sample, sequenced in a study of blood T cell repertoires in COVID-19. TCRdb's table, derived via immunoSEQ multiplex PCR, lists solely in-frame clones and lacks some. The sample yields roughly 120,000 clones, over 75% seen once. The sample taken for sequencing was peripheral blood. The receptors here all came from a woman aged 50 to 60 with acute or convalescent COVID-19.

The chain employs TRBV19 and TRBJ1-5, with no clear D. V was clipped by 3 bases and J by 1 base, with 7 bases between them. The CDR3 sequence is 14 residues long. The germline V gene encodes CDR1 LNHDA and CDR2 SQIVND (reference sequence). CDR3 amino acids: CASSMHSSNQPQHF. In DNA, the CDR3 is TGTGCCAGTAGTATGCACAGCAGCAATCAGCCCCAGCATTTT.

The chain uses TRBV7-3 and TRBJ2-1; 10 bases map to TRBD2. Germline V gives CDR1 SGHTA, CDR2 FQGTGA. The CDR3 sequence is 16 residues long. V lost 5 bases and J lost 7; bases outside the gene matches: 11. CDR3 residues: CASSPGRSGGVNEQFF. The CDR3 nucleotides read TGTGCCAGCAGCCCTGGCCGGAGCGGGGGGGTAAATGAGCAGTTCTTC.

The chain employs TRBV30 and TRBJ2-6, with a possible D match to TRBD2 (5 bases). V lost 0 bases, J lost 1 base, and 16 bases lay in between. Germline V gene data show CDR1 as GTSNPN and CDR2 as SVGIG (reference sequence). The CDR3 has 18 amino acids. The CDR3 here is CAWSVLRGSGSGANVLTF. CDR3 bases: TGTGCCTGGAGTGTCCTCCGGGGTAGTGGTTCTGGGGCCAACGTCCTGACTTTC.

The rearrangement joins TRBV3-1 (or the pseudogene TRBV3-2) to TRBJ1-1; maybe TRBD1 (5 bases). In germline, CDR1 is LGHDT, CDR2 YNNKEL (reference sequence). V lost 1 base and J lost 7, with 19 bases in between. The CDR3 is 16 amino acids. The CDR3 bases are TGTGCCAGCAGCCAAGCTGGGACTACGCGGGGGATTGAAGCTTTCTTT. Protein sequence: CASSQAGTTRGIEAFF.

The V gene is TRBV10-3, the J gene TRBJ1-1; D is possibly TRBD1 (5 bases). Trimming took off 4 bases at V and 10 bases at J, with 16 bases between the two ends. The CDR3 is 13 residues long. Looked up from germline, CDR1 is ENHRY and CDR2 is SYGVKD. In DNA form, the CDR3 reads TGTGCCATCAGTGTGGAACAGGCGCGTCGAGCTTTCTTT. It codes for CAISVEQARRAFF.

The V and J genes are TRBV7-8 and TRBJ2-3, with 7 nucleotides matching TRBD2. This CDR3 spans 14 amino acids. J was trimmed by 7 bases and V by 7 bases; bases with no gene match: 11. The germline V gene encodes CDR1 SGHVS and CDR2 FQNEAQ. CDR3 sequence: CASTSWGGMYTQYF. For the CDR3, the DNA is TGTGCCAGCACCTCCTGGGGGGGGATGTATACGCAGTATTTT.

DNA for the CDR3: TGTGCCAGCCGAAAGGGACAGAACACCGGGGAGCTGTTTTTT. It codes for CASRKGQNTGELFF. The V and J genes are TRBV27 and TRBJ2-2, with D possibly TRBD1 on 6 matching bases. V was clipped by 8 bases and J by 1 base, with 11 bases between them. Germline V gene sequence: CDR1 MNHEY, CDR2 SMNVEV (reference sequence). CDR3 size: 14 residues.

The chain couples TRBV7-2 to TRBJ2-3, with 9 bases lining up with TRBD2. The germline CDR1 and CDR2 sequences are SGHTA and FQGNSA. This CDR3 comprises 16 residues. J gave up 6 bases and V 6 bases, and 13 bases lay outside the gene matches. CDR3 nucleotides: TGTGCCAGCAGTTCCATCCTGACTAGCGGTAGGGATACGCAGTATTTT. This gives the protein CASSSILTSGRDTQYF.

The chain links TRBV10-3 to TRBJ1-3; TRBD1 matches at 7 bases. CDR1 and CDR2 (germline): ENHRY, SYGVKD. Unmatched junction bases numbered 12, after V lost 10 bases and J lost 0 bases. The CDR3 runs 16 residues. CDR3 in amino acids: CATNEGALFSGNTIYF. CDR3 sequence (DNA): TGTGCCACCAATGAGGGGGCACTCTTCTCTGGAAACACCATATATTTT.

CDR3 DNA sequence: TGTGCCAGCAGCGTAGACGGAACTGGAGATCAGCCCCAGCATTTT. It is translated as CASSVDGTGDQPQHF. The chain employs TRBV9 and TRBJ1-5; D is undetermined. Trimming pared 0 bases from V and 5 bases from J, leaving 12 bases between. The CDR3 spans 15 residues. The germline CDR1 and CDR2 sequences are SGDLS and YYNGEE.

The rearrangement links TRBV3-1 (or the pseudogene TRBV3-2) to TRBJ1-6; D remains ambiguous. Germline V CDR1 and CDR2: LGHDT, YNNKEL (reference sequence). The CDR3 loop spans 17 amino acids. V was clipped by 1 base and J by 8 bases, with 18 bases between them. The CDR3 here is CASSQGSGGSVHSPLHF. The CDR3 DNA reads as TGTGCCAGCAGCCAAGGATCGGGTGGTTCGGTTCATTCACCCCTCCACTTT.

The V and J genes are TRBV29-1 and TRBJ1-4; 8 nucleotides agree with TRBD1. V was clipped by 4 bases and J by 8 bases; unmatched bases: 6. Germline assignment: CDR1 SQVTM and CDR2 ANQGSEA. The length of the CDR3 is 13 residues. CDR3 nucleotides: TGCAGCGTTGGTTTAGGGGACAGGGAAAAACTGTTTTTT. Residues: CSVGLGDREKLFF.

The chain recombines TRBV28 with TRBJ1-5, with D possibly matching TRBD1 (5 bases). Germline CDR1 and CDR2: MDHEN and SYDVKM. CDR3 length: 14 residues. Trimming shortened V by 3 bases and J by 4 bases, and 10 bases separated the two germline ends. This CDR3 is CASSFLGPNQPQHF. CDR3 DNA sequence: TGTGCCAGCAGTTTTCTGGGGCCTAATCAGCCCCAGCATTTT.

This clone was detected only once. CDR3 sequence reads: CASSPPLGPGELFF. CDR3 bases: TGTGCCAGCAGCCCCCCCCTAGGCCCCGGGGAGCTGTTTTTT. J is TRBJ2-2 and V is TRBV9, with D uncertain. The germline V gene encodes CDR1 SGDLS and CDR2 YYNGEE. Trimming shortened V by 4 bases and J by 6 bases, and 13 bases separated the two germline ends. The CDR3 length is 14 residues.

V and J are TRBV5-1 and TRBJ2-6, with D hard to call. Deletions cut 0 bases from V and 2 bases from J, with 6 bases between. Germline V gene sequence: CDR1 SGHRS, CDR2 YFSETQ. This CDR3 has 15 residues. For the CDR3, the DNA is TGCGCCAGCAGCTTGGTTCGGGCTGGGGCCAACGTCCTGACTTTC. Amino acid sequence: CASSLVRAGANVLTF. Based on the CDR3 plus reference TRBV5-1 and TRBJ2-6, the full variable domain is KAGVTQTPRYLIKTRGQQVTLSCSPISGHRSVSWYQQTPGQGLQFLFEYFSETQRNKGNFPGRFSGRQFSNSRSEMNVSTLELGDSALYLCASSLVRAGANVLTFGAGSRLTVL.

The chain combines TRBV7-9 with TRBJ1-6; D is perhaps TRBD1 (5 bases). Trimming took off 0 bases at V and 6 bases at J, with 6 bases between the two ends. The CDR3 sequence is 14 residues long. Germline V CDR1 and CDR2: SEHNR, FQNEAQ (reference sequence). CDR3 in DNA: TGTGCCAGCAGCTTAGCAGGGGCTAATTCACCCCTCCACTTT. It translates to CASSLAGANSPLHF. Supplemented by reference TRBV7-9 and TRBJ1-6, the full variable domain reads DTGVSQNPRHKITKRGQNVTFRCDPISEHNRLYWYRQTLGQGPEFLTYFQNEAQLEKSRLLSDRFSAERPKGSFSTLEIQRTEQGDSAMYLCASSLAGANSPLHFGNGTRLTVT.

This chain joins TRBV11-2 and TRBJ2-1, with D tentatively TRBD2 (5 bases). The CDR3 has 16 amino acids. Per germline, CDR1 SGHAT and CDR2 FQNNGV. The ends were cut back, 3 bases at V and 5 bases at J, with 17 bases in the middle. The CDR3 region has the DNA TGTGCCAGCAGCTTGGGAGCTTACGCCCCCAACAATGAGCAGTTCTTC. This translates into CASSLGAYAPNNEQFF.

The chain links TRBV11-2 to TRBJ1-3, with 10 bases matching TRBD1. J gave up 0 bases and V 6 bases, and 5 bases lay outside the gene matches. There are 16 residues in the CDR3. CDR1 is SGHAT and CDR2 is FQNNGV in the germline V gene. The CDR3 nucleotides read TGTGCCAGCAGGGACCGGACAGGGGGCTCTGGAAACACCATATATTTT. Protein product: CASRDRTGGSGNTIYF. Together with reference TRBV11-2 and TRBJ1-3, the CDR3 gives the full variable domain: EAGVAQSPRYKIIEKRQSVAFWCNPISGHATLYWYQQILGQGPKLLIQFQNNGVVDDSQLPKDRFSAERLKGVDSTLKIQPAKLEDSAVYLCASRDRTGGSGNTIYFGEGSWLTVV.

The V call is TRBV3-1 (or the pseudogene TRBV3-2), the J call TRBJ2-7, with 8 bases fitting TRBD1. Trimming removed 4 bases from V and 5 bases from J; junction bases left unmatched: 10. The CDR3 sequence is 15 residues long. The germline V gene encodes CDR1 LGHDT and CDR2 YNNKEL (reference sequence). CDR3 in amino acids: CASSPFRDRLDEQYF. The CDR3 nucleotides are TGTGCCAGCAGCCCTTTCCGGGACAGGTTAGACGAGCAGTACTTC.

This chain links TRBV5-6 with TRBJ2-3; 7 bases are shared with TRBD1. CDR1 SGHDT and CDR2 YYEEEE come from the germline V gene. The CDR3 is made up of 13 amino acids. The junction had 5 bases not matched to a gene; V was cut back by 3 bases and J by 7 bases. Here the CDR3 reads CASSYRGENTQYF. The CDR3 DNA reads TGTGCCAGCAGCTACAGGGGAGAGAATACGCAGTATTTT.

The chain links TRBV19 to TRBJ1-2, with 9 bases lining up with TRBD1. Germline CDR1 reads LNHDA; CDR2 reads SQIVND (reference sequence). This CDR3 comprises 15 residues. The junction had 7 bases not matched to a gene; V was cut back by 4 bases and J by 4 bases. This CDR3 reads CASSSRQGVRYGYTF. The DNA of the CDR3 is TGTGCCAGTAGTAGCAGACAGGGGGTGCGCTATGGCTACACCTTC.